This TCR beta chain was retrieved from a study of identical twins. Every donor was a healthy Caucasian. A few counts support this clonotype. Trimming cost V 8 bases and J 5 bases; bases outside gene matches: 13. The CDR3 runs to 17 residues. Germline CDR1 and CDR2: WNHNN and SYGVQD (reference sequence). TCRdb re-derived calls from the 5' RACE reads in MiXCR, one entry per CDR3 protein. Of 700,000 or so distinct CDR3 sequences in the sample, about 20% were seen once. In addition, the sample was reused for a study of T cells expressing NK-cell markers.

The TCR sequence derives from a woman under 30 in good health. The sequencing input was PBMCs. V and J are TRBV10-1 and TRBJ2-1, with 12 bases that match TRBD1. The chain's CDR3 is CASPRSPGQGAHNEQFF. In DNA, the CDR3 is TGCGCCAGCCCCAGGAGTCCGGGACAGGGGGCCCACAATGAGCAGTTCTTC.